Each of the 13 T cell receptor beta chains below was sequenced from the same sample in a study of shared clonotypes between healthy human individuals. Libraries were prepared by immunoSEQ multiplex PCR; TCRdb keeps only in-frame clonotypes and omits some of them. The sample shows 2 million to 2.5 million clones, about 94% of them seen only once. Sample: naive CD4+ T cells sorted from blood. Stated subset: CD45RA+ positively selected. All receptors derive from a man between 18 and 29 years old in good health.

V gene TRBV14 combines with J gene TRBJ2-7; 10 bases are shared with TRBD2. V lost 5 bases, J lost 5 bases, and 6 bases stayed unmatched. The CDR3 loop spans 14 amino acids. CDR1 SGHDN and CDR2 FVKESK come from the germline V gene. CDR3: CASSRLAGVHEQYF. The CDR3, as DNA: TGTGCCAGCAGCAGGCTAGCGGGGGTCCACGAGCAGTACTTC.

The J gene is TRBJ2-5, the V gene TRBV6-1; D is uncertain. Germline assignment: CDR1 MNHNS and CDR2 SASEGT. CDR3 length: 13 residues. With 6 bases removed from V and 4 bases from J, the gap between germline ends came to 12 bases. CDR3 region: CASRYIDRETQYF. CDR3 nucleotides: TGTGCCAGCAGGTACATTGACCGAGAGACCCAGTACTTC.

The chain uses TRBV6-1 and TRBJ1-2, with TRBD1 as a possible D gene (5 bases). In germline, CDR1 is MNHNS, CDR2 SASEGT. Trimming took 0 bases from V and 7 from J, leaving 12 bases between them. The CDR3 is 14 residues long. This CDR3 is CASSEAGLSPGYTF. The CDR3 nucleotides are TGTGCCAGCAGTGAAGCGGGGCTCTCTCCTGGCTACACCTTC.

The gene calls are TRBV6-5 and TRBJ1-1, with D possibly TRBD1 on 5 matching bases. There are 14 residues in the CDR3. Germline assignment: CDR1 MNHEY and CDR2 SVGAGI. The germline V and J ends were trimmed by 6 bases and 4 bases, with 15 bases remaining between them. The CDR3 sequence is CASRTFLGTTEAFF. CDR3 DNA sequence: TGTGCCAGCAGGACGTTCTTGGGGACCACTGAAGCTTTCTTT.

In this sample, this clone turned up once. The sample has other DNA sequences that encode this CDR3 too. The chain uses TRBV5-1 and TRBJ2-7, with TRBD2 matching 8 bases. With 4 bases clipped from V and 4 bases from J, the junction kept 13 bases outside the gene matches. Germline-derived CDR1 and CDR2 are SGHRS and YFSETQ. This CDR3 region has 16 residues. In nucleotides, the CDR3 is TGCGCCAGCAGCCCCAACCCCAGCGGGAGCTCTTACGAGCAGTACTTC. Encoded protein: CASSPNPSGSSYEQYF.

In regard to this clone: Other DNA sequences in the sample encode the same CDR3. This chain connects TRBV18 to TRBJ2-2; no definite D call. The germline gives CDR1 KGHSH, CDR2 LQKENI. The CDR3 consists of 13 residues. V gave up 2 bases and J gave up 3 bases, with 4 bases separating them. Written as DNA, the CDR3 is TGTGCCAGCTCACCAGTAGACACCGGGGAGCTGTTTTTT. Translation: CASSPVDTGELFF. Complete variable domain (other parts from reference TRBV18 and TRBJ2-2): NAGVMQNPRHLVRRRGQEARLRCSPMKGHSHVYWYRQLPEEGLKFMVYLQKENIIDESGMPKERFSAEFPKEGPSILRIQQVVRGDSAAYFCASSPVDTGELFFGEGSRLTVL.

This clone was recorded once. This sequence joins TRBV5-1 and TRBJ2-7; D tentatively fits TRBD1 or TRBD2 (5 bases each). The germline V and J ends were trimmed by 2 bases and 3 bases, with 15 bases remaining between them. Germline CDR1 and CDR2: SGHRS and YFSETQ. The CDR3 runs 15 residues. The DNA for the CDR3 is TGCGCCAGCAGCTTAATTCCCGGGACCTTCTACGAGCAGTACTTC. Translation gives CASSLIPGTFYEQYF.

J is TRBJ2-7 and V is TRBV2, with a possible D match to TRBD2 (5 bases). The CDR3 runs to 15 residues. Looked up from germline, CDR1 is SNHLY and CDR2 is FYNNEI. V dropped 7 bases and J dropped 7 bases, with 23 bases sitting between them. The CDR3 protein is CASTESGRMAWEQYF. The CDR3 DNA reads as TGTGCCAGCACCGAAAGCGGCCGGATGGCGTGGGAGCAGTACTTC.

As for this clone: The identical CDR3 is also encoded by other nucleotide sequences in the sample. CDR3 nucleotide sequence: TGTGCCAGCAGACCGACAGGAAGCTCTGGAAACACCATATATTTT. It yields the protein CASRPTGSSGNTIYF. The chain recombines TRBV11-2 with TRBJ1-3; TRBD1 is a possible D gene (6 bases). V lost 6 bases, J lost 0 bases, and 12 bases lay in between. This CDR3 is 15 amino acids long. Germline CDR1 is SGHAT and CDR2 is FQNNGV.

The rearrangement joins TRBV15 to TRBJ2-7; D ambiguous. The germline gives CDR1 LNHNV, CDR2 YYDKDF (reference sequence). This CDR3 spans 10 amino acids. The CDR3 sequence is CDPGGDEQYF. The CDR3, as DNA: TGTGACCCGGGTGGGGACGAGCAGTACTTC.

The rearrangement links TRBV6-4 to TRBJ2-1; 8 positions match TRBD2. Germline-derived CDR1 and CDR2 are MRHNA and SNTAGT. This CDR3 contains 12 residues. This CDR3 is CVRGGEDNEQFF. The CDR3 DNA is TGTGTACGGGGGGGAGAGGACAATGAGCAGTTCTTC.

A note on this clone: Other DNA sequences in this sample translate to the same CDR3. The chain combines TRBV5-1 with TRBJ2-5; either TRBD1 or TRBD2 may fit D (5 bases each). The V end lost 2 bases, the J end lost 6 bases, and 11 bases lay between the germline ends. Per the germline V gene, CDR1 is SGHRS and CDR2 is YFSETQ. This CDR3 spans 13 amino acids. This chain's CDR3 is CASSLGQGQTQYF. DNA for the CDR3: TGCGCCAGCAGCTTAGGGCAGGGACAGACCCAGTACTTC.

This rearrangement joins TRBV6-6 to TRBJ1-3; D gene uncertain. The germline gives CDR1 MNHNY, CDR2 SVGAGI (reference sequence). The CDR3 covers 13 residues. V lost 7 bases to trimming and J lost 7 bases, with 14 bases between them. The CDR3 reads CASKSQKSNTIYF. In DNA, the CDR3 is TGTGCCAGCAAATCGCAAAAAAGTAACACCATATATTTT.